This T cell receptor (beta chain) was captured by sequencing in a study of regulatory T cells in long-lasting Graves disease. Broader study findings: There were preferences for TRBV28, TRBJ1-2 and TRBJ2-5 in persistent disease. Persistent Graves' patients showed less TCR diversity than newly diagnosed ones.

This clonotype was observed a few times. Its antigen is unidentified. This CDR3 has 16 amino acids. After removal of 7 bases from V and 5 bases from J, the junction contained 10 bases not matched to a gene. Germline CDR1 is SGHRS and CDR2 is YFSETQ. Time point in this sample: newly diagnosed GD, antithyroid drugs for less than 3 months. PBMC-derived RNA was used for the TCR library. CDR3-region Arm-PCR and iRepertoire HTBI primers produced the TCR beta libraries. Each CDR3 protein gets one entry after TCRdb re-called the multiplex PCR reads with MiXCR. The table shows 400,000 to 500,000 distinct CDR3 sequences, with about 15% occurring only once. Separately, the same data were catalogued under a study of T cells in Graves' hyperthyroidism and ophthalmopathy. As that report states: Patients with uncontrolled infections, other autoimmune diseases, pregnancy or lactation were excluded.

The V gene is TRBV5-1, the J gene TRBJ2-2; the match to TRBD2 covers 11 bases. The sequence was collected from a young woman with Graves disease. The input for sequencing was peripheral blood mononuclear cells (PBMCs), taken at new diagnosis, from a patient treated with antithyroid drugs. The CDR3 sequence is CASGMTSGAPTGELFF. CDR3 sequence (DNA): TGCGCCAGCGGCATGACTAGCGGGGCCCCGACCGGGGAGCTGTTTTTT.